The following is a TCR beta chain sequence with its context. The diagnostic criteria were recently defined, and patients with Susac syndrome met them for definite or probable disease. The sample originates from a study of CD8 T cells in Susac syndrome. Whole-study context: When blood was drawn, the patients with Susac syndrome were therapy-naive, on corticosteroids, or on intravenous immunoglobulin alone.

This CDR3 has 15 amino acids. V shed 1 base and J 6 bases; nucleotides not matched to a gene: 7. CDR1 GTSNPN and CDR2 SVGIG come from the germline V gene (reference sequence). RNA totalling roughly 0.45 to 1 ug underwent reverse transcription with random hexamers. TCRdb independently ran MiXCR on the immunoSEQ multiplex PCR reads; one entry per CDR3 protein. The data hold 200,000 to 250,000 distinct CDR3 sequences, with about 94% observed a single time. Sequencing input: CD4+ T cells from PBMCs. The chain couples TRBV30 to TRBJ2-1, with 9 bases aligning to TRBD1. This sequence originates from a human donor with Susac syndrome. In DNA form, the CDR3 reads TGTGCCTGGAGTGCAGGACAGGGGATAACCAATGAGCAGTTCTTC. Translation: CAWSAGQGITNEQFF.